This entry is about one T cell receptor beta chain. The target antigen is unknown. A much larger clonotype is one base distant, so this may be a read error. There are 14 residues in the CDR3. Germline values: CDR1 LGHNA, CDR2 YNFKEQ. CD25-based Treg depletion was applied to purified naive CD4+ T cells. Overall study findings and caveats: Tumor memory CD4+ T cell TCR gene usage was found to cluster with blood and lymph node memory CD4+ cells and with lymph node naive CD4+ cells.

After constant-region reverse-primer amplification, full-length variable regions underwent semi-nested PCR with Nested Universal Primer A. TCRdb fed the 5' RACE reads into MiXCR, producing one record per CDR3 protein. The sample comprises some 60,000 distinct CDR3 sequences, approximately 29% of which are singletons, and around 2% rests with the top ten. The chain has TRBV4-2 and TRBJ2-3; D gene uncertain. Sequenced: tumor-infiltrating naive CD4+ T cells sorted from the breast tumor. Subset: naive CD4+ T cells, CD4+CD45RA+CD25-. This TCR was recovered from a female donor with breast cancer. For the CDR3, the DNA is TGTGCCAGCAGCCACTGGGGTAACACAGATGCGCAGTATTTT. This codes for CASSHWGNTDAQYF.